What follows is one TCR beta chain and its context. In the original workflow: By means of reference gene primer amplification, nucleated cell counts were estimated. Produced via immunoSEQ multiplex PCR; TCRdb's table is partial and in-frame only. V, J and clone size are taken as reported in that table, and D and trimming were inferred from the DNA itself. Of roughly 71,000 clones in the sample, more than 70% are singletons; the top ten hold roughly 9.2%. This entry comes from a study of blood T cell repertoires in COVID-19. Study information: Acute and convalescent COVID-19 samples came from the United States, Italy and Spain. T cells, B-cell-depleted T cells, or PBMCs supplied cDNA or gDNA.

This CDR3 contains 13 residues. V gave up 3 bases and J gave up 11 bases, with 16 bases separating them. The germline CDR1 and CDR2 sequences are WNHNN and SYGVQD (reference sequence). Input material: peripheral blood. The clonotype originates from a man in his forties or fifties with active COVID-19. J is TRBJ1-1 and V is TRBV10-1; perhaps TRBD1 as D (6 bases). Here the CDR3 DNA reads TGCGCCAGCAGTGACACACAGGGCCCTGGGGCTTTCTTT. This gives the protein CASSDTQGPGAFF.